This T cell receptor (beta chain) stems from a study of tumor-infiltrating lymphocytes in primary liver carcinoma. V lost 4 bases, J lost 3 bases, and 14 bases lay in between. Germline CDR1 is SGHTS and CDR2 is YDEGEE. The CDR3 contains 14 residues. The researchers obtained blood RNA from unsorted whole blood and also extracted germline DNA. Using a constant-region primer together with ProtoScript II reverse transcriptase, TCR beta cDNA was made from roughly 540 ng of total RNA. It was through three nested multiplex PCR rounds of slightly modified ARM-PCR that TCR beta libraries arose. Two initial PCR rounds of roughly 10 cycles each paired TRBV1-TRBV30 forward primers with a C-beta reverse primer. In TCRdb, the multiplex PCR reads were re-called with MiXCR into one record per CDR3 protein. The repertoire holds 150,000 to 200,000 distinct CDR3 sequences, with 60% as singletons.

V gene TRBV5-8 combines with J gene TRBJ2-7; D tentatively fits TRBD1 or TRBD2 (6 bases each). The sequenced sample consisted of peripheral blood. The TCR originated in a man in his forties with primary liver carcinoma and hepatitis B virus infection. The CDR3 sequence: CASSAGTIFYEQYF. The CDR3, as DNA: TGTGCCAGCAGCGCGGGGACAATCTTCTACGAGCAGTACTTC.